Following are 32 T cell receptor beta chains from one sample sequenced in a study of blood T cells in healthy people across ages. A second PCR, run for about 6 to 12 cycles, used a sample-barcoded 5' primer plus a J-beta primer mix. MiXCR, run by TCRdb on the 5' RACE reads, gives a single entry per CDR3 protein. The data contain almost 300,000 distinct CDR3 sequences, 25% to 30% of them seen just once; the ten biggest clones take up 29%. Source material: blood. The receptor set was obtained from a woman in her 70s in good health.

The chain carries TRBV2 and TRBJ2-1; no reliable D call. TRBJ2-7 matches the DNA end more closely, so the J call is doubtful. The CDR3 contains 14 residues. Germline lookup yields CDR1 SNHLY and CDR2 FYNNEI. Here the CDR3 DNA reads TGTGCCAGCACCGCGAGACTCGAGGTCTACGAGCAGTACTTC. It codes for CASTARLEVYEQYF.

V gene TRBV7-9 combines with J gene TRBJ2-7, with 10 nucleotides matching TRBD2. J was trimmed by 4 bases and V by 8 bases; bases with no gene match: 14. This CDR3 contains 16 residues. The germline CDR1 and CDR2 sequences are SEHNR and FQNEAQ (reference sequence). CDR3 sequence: CASGTSGISFLYEQYF. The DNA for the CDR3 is TGTGCCAGCGGCACTAGCGGGATATCTTTCTTATACGAGCAGTACTTC.

The CDR3 reads CASGSLGQTYSNQPQHF. For the CDR3, the DNA is TGTGCCAGCGGCAGTTTAGGACAAACCTATAGCAATCAGCCCCAGCATTTT. The rearrangement links TRBV28 to TRBJ1-5; D possibly corresponds to TRBD1 (5 bases). Germline V gene sequence: CDR1 MDHEN, CDR2 SYDVKM. The V gene lost 8 bases and the J gene lost 0 bases, with 20 bases spanning the gap. The CDR3 spans 17 residues. Full variable domain (missing parts from reference TRBV28 and TRBJ1-5): DVKVTQSSRYLVKRTGEKVFLECVQDMDHENMFWYRQDPGLGLRLIYFSYDVKMKEKGDIPEGYSVSREKKERFSLILESASTNQTSMYLCASGSLGQTYSNQPQHFGDGTRLSIL.

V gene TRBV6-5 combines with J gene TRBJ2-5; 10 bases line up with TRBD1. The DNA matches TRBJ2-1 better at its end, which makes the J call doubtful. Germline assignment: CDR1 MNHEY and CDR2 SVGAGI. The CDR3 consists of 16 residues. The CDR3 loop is CASSSRDRGRINEQFF. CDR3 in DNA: TGTGCCAGCAGTTCCAGGGACAGGGGTAGGATCAATGAGCAGTTCTTC.

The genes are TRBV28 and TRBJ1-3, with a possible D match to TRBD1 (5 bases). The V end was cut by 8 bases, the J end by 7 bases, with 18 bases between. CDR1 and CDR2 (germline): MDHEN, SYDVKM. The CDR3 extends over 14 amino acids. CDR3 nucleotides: TGTGCCAGCTTTACCCCCGACAGTAAGAACACCATATATTTT. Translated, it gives CASFTPDSKNTIYF.

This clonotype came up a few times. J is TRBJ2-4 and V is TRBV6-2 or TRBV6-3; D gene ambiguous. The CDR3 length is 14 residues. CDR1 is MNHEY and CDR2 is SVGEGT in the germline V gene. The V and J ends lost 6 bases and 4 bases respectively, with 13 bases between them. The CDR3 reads CASSPTGVKNIQYF. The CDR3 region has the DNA TGTGCCAGCAGCCCTACTGGCGTTAAAAACATTCAGTACTTC.

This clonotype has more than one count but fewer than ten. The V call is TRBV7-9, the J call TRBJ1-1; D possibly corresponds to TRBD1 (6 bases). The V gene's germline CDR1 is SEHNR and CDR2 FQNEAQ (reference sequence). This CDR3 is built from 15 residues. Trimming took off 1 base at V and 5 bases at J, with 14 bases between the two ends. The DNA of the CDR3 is TGTGCCAGCAGCTTAGACGACAGGAAAAGGACTGAAGCTTTCTTT. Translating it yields CASSLDDRKRTEAFF.

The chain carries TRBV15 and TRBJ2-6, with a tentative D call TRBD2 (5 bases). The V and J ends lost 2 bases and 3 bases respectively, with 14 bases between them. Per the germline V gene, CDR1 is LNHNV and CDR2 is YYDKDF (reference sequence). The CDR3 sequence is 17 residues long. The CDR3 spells CATSRSDRTRGANVLTF. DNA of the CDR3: TGTGCCACCAGCAGATCGGATAGGACTCGTGGGGCCAACGTCCTGACTTTC.

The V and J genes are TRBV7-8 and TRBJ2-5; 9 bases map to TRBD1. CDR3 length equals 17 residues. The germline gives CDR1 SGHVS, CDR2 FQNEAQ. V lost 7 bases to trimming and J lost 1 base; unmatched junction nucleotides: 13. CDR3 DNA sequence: TGTGCCAGCACTGGACAGGGGCTCCGTCTATTCCAAGAGACCCAGTACTTC. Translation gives CASTGQGLRLFQETQYF.

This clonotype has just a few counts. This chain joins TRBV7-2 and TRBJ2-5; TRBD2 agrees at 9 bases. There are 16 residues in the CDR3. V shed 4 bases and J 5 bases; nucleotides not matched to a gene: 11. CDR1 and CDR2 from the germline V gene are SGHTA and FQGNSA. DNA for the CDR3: TGTGCCAGCAGCTCGACTGGAGCGGGAGGACGTGAGACCCAGTACTTC. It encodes CASSSTGAGGRETQYF.

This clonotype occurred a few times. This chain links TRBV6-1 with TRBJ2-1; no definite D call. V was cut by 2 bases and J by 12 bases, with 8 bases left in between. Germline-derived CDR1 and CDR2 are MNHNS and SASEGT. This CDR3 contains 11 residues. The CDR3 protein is CASSERLGQFF. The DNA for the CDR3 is TGTGCCAGCAGTGAACGCCTGGGGCAGTTCTTC.

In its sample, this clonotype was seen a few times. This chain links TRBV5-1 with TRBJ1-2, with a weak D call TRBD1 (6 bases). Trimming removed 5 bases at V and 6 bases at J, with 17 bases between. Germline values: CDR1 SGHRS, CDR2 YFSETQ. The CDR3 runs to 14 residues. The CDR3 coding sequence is TGCGCCAGCAGGGCCGGCCGGGGGCCGGATGGCTACACCTTC. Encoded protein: CASRAGRGPDGYTF.

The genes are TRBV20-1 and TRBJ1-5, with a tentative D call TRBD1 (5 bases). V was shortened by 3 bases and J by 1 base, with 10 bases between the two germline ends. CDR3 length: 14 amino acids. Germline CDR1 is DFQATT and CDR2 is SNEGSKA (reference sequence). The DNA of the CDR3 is TGCAGTGCTAGTTCCAGGGTGAGCAATCAGCCCCAGCATTTT. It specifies CSASSRVSNQPQHF.

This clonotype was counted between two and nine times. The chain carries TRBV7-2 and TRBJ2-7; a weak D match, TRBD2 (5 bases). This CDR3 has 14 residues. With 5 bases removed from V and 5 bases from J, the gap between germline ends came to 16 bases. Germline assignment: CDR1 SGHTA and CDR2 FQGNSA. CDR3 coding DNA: TGTGCCAGCAGCCCAAACCCCACAGCGGACGAGCAGTACTTC. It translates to CASSPNPTADEQYF.

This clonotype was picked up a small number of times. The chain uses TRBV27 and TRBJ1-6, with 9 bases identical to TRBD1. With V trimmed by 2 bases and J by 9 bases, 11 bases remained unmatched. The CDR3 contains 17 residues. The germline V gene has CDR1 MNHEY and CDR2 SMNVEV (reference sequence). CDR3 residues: CASSLLPPGQGGSPLHF. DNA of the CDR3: TGTGCCAGCAGTTTACTGCCGCCGGGACAGGGTGGTTCACCCCTCCACTTT.

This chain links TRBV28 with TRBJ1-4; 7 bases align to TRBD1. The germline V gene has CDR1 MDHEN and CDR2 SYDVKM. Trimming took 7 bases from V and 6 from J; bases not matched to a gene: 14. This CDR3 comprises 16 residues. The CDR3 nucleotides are TGTGCCAGCAAACTACCAGGGGGGGGGCCTTATGAAAAACTGTTTTTT. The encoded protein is CASKLPGGGPYEKLFF. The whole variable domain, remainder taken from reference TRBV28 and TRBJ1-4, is DVKVTQSSRYLVKRTGEKVFLECVQDMDHENMFWYRQDPGLGLRLIYFSYDVKMKEKGDIPEGYSVSREKKERFSLILESASTNQTSMYLCASKLPGGGPYEKLFFGSGTQLSVL.

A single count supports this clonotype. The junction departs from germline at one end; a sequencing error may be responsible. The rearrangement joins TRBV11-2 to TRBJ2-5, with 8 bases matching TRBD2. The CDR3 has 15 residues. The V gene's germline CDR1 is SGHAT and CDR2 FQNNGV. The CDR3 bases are TGTGGCAGCAGCTTAAATTTAGCGGGGCAAGAGACCCAGTACTTC. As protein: CGSSLNLAGQETQYF.

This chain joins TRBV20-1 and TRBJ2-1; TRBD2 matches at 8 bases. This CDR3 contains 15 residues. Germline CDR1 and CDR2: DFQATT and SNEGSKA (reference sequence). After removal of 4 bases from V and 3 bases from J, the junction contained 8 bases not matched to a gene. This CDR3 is CSANPQAGVYNEQFF. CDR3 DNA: TGCAGTGCTAACCCCCAAGCGGGAGTCTACAATGAGCAGTTCTTC.

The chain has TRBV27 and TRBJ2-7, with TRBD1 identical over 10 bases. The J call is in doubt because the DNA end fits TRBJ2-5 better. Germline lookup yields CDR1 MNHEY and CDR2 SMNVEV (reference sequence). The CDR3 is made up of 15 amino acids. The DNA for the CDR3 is TGTGCCAGCAGTTTGTGGGACAGGGGAGAAGAGACCCAGTACTTC. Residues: CASSLWDRGEETQYF.

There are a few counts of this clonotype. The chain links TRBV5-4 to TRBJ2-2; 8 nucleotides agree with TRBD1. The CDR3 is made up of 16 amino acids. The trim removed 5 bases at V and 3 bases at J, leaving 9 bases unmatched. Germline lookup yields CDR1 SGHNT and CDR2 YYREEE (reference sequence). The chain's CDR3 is CASSLPGQEYTGELFF. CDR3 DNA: TGTGCCAGCAGTCTCCCGGGACAGGAGTACACCGGGGAGCTGTTTTTT.

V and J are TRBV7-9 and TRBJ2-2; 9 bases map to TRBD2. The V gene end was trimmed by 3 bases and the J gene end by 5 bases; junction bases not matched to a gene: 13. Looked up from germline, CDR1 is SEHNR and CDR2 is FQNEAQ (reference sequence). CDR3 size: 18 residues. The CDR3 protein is CASSFPGLAGGTTGELFF. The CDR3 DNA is TGTGCCAGCAGCTTCCCGGGACTAGCAGGGGGAACTACCGGGGAGCTGTTTTTT.

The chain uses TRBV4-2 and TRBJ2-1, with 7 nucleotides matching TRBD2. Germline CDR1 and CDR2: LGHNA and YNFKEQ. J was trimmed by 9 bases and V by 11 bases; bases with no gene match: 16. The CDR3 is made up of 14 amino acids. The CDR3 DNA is TGTGCCTGTAGAGGGACTATTGATTTCGGTGAGCAGTTCTTC. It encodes CACRGTIDFGEQFF.

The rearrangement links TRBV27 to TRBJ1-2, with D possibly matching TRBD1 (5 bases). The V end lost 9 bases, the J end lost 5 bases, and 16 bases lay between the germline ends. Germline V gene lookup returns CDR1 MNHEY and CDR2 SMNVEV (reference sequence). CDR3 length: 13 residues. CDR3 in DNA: TGTGCCAGTACTTATGGGACGGGGTATGGCTACACCTTC. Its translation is CASTYGTGYGYTF.

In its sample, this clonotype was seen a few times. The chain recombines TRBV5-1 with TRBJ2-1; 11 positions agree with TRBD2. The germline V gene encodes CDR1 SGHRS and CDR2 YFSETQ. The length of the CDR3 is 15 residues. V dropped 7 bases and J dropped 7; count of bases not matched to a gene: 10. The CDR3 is CASGTTSGRGNEQFF. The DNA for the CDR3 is TGCGCCAGCGGAACAACTAGCGGGAGAGGTAATGAGCAGTTCTTC.

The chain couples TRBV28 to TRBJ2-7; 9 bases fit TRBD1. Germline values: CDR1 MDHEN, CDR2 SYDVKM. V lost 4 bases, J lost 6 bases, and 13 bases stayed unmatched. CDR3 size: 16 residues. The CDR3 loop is CASSYSPGTGSVEQYF. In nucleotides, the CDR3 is TGTGCCAGCAGTTACTCTCCGGGGACAGGGTCGGTCGAGCAGTACTTC.

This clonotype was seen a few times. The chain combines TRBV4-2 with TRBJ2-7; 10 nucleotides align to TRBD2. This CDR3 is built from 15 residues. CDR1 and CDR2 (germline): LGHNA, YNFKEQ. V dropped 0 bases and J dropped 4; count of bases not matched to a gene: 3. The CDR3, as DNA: TGTGCCAGCAGCCAAGAACTAGCGGGACATTACGAGCAGTACTTC. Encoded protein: CASSQELAGHYEQYF.

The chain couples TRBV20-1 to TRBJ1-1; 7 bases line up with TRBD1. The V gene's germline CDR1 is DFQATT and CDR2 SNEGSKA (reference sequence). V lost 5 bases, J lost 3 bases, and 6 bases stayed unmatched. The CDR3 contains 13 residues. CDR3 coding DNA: TGCAGTGCTCAAACAGGGGTACACACTGAAGCTTTCTTT. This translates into CSAQTGVHTEAFF.

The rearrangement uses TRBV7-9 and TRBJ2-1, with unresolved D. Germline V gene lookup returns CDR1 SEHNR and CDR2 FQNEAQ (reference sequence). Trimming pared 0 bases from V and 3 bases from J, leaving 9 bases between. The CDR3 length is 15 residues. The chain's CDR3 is CASSLAATLYNEQFF. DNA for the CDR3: TGTGCCAGCAGCTTAGCGGCAACTCTCTACAATGAGCAGTTCTTC.

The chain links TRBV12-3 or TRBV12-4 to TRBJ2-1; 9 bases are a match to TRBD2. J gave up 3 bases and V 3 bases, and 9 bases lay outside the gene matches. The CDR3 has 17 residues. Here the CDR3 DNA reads TGTGCCAGCAGTTTTTGGGTAGCGGGAGATAGCTACAATGAGCAGTTCTTC. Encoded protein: CASSFWVAGDSYNEQFF.

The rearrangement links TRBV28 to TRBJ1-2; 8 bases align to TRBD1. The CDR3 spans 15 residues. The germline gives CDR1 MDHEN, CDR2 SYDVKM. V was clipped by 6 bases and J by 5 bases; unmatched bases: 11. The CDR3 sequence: CASRSDRGYPYGYTF. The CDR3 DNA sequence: TGTGCCAGCAGATCTGACAGGGGCTATCCTTATGGCTACACCTTC.

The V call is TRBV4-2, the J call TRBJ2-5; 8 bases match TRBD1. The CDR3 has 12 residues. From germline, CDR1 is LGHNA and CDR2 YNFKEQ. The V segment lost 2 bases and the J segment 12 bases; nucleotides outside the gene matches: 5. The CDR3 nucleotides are TGTGCCAGCAGCCAACGTCAGGGGGCCAAGTACTTC. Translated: CASSQRQGAKYF.

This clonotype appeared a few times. CDR3 sequence reads: CASSLKGGQPQHF. In DNA form, the CDR3 reads TGTGCCAGCAGTTTGAAGGGTGGACAGCCCCAGCATTTT. V gene TRBV27 combines with J gene TRBJ1-5, with D uncertain. The V gene lost 3 bases and the J gene lost 7 bases, with 10 bases spanning the gap. The germline gives CDR1 MNHEY, CDR2 SMNVEV (reference sequence). The CDR3 has 13 residues.